A single sample is the source of the 2 T cell receptor beta chains below, sequenced in a study of early T cells in non-severe SARS-CoV-2 infection. Using its own MiXCR run on the 5' RACE reads, TCRdb lists one record per CDR3 protein. This sample has just over 95,000 distinct CDR3 sequences, with around 10% found just once. The sample taken for sequencing was whole blood. All receptors derive from an adult who was a healthcare worker with PCR-confirmed SARS-CoV-2 infection or an uninfected control (not recorded which).

This clonotype came up a few times. CDR3 nucleotide sequence: TGTGCCAGTAGGGACATTACGAGCTCCTACGAGCAGTACTTC. Translated: CASRDITSSYEQYF. V is TRBV12-3 or TRBV12-4 and J is TRBJ2-7, with D tentatively TRBD1 (6 bases). V shed 9 bases and J shed 0 bases, with 15 bases lying between them. This CDR3 is 14 amino acids long.

This clonotype came up many times. The V call is TRBV7-9, the J call TRBJ2-3, with D tentatively TRBD2 (7 bases). Trimming took 8 bases from V and 4 from J, leaving 16 bases between them. The CDR3 is 14 amino acids. From germline, CDR1 is SEHNR and CDR2 FQNEAQ (reference sequence). The CDR3 DNA reads TGTGCCAGCCGGCTGGGGGGGCAGGCAGATACGCAGTATTTT. Protein sequence: CASRLGGQADTQYF.